Detailed here is one T cell receptor beta chain. The antigen remains undetermined. With the read ending 3 residues before the CDR3 end, the germline J gene is used to fill in that end. Assay used: immunoSEQ multiplex PCR; TCRdb lists only in-frame clones, some missing. This sample's clone table lists tens of thousands of clones. These data come from a study of Tregs in tolerant kidney transplant recipients. Study conclusions and caveats: Expanding Tregs on activated donor B cells appeared to best identify donor-specific TCRbeta clones.

Thawed PBMCs were FACS-sorted into unstimulated CD4+CD25+CD127- regulatory T cells, CD4+CD25- non-regulatory cells, CD4 and CD8 cells. CDR3 length equals 15 residues. In germline, CDR1 is SGHVS, CDR2 FNYEAQ. V was pared by 5 bases and J by 6 bases, with 16 bases between. This chain connects TRBV7-6 to TRBJ2-2, with D tentatively TRBD2 (6 bases). This sequence was found in a human donor who received a combined kidney and bone marrow transplant. The material was CD4+ T cells from blood, obtained before the transplant. CDR3 residues: CASSLRDSLAGELFF. The part of the CDR3 DNA that was read is TGTGCCAGCAGCCTAAGGGACTCCCTCGCCGGGGAG.